The T cell receptor beta chain under discussion was sequenced for a study of beta chain features in type 1 diabetes. About the research overall: All samples yielded about 100 million examined sorted cells.

V was shortened by 3 bases and J by 9 bases, with 12 bases between the two germline ends. The length of the CDR3 is 13 residues. The germline CDR1 and CDR2 sequences are SNHLY and FYNNEI. The study, taken as a whole, reports: Healthy donors had naive, central memory and Treg TCRB repertoires that appeared less similar than those seen among patients. Type 1 diabetes patients had TCRB CDR3s that were shorter (moderately but significantly so) in all four CD4+ subsets.

Markers CD45RO/CCR7/CD25/CD127/CD95/CD27 served to sort CD4+ naive, central memory, regulatory and stem cell-like memory cells. Each of the sorted populations had a purity greater than 98%. Concerning this clone itself: What it recognizes is unknown.

Sequencing targeted expressed TCRB transcripts, as all isolated RNA had been reverse transcribed. Assay: immunoSEQ multiplex PCR; the TCRdb copy retains only in-frame clones and omits some. The sample holds some 330,000 clones, over 10% seen once. The chain uses TRBV2 and TRBJ2-1, with D uncertain. The sequencing sample was made of naive CD4+ T cells from blood. This receptor was taken from a woman aged 18-29 years with type 1 diabetes. This chain's CDR3 is CASSDLGFSEQFF. The CDR3 nucleotides are TGTGCCAGCAGTGACCTCGGGTTTAGTGAGCAGTTCTTC. Full variable domain (rest looked up from reference TRBV2 and TRBJ2-1): EPEVTQTPSHQVTQMGQEVILRCVPISNHLYFYWYRQILGQKVEFLVSFYNNEISEKSEIFDDQFSVERPDGSNFTLKIRSTKLEDSAMYFCASSDLGFSEQFFGPGTRLTVL.